This TCR beta chain comes out of a study of shared clonotypes between healthy human individuals. Data came from immunoSEQ multiplex PCR; TCRdb stores just in-frame clones and leaves some out. The table lists roughly 500,000 clones, around 96% of them singletons. A CD45RA+ naive subset and a CD45RA-negative memory subset were split from CD4+ cells. From germline, CDR1 is LNHDA and CDR2 SQIVND (reference sequence). The V gene lost 3 bases and the J gene lost 7 bases, with 12 bases spanning the gap. This CDR3 has 14 residues. The sample was naive CD4+ T cells sorted from blood. Subset defined: CD45RA+ positively selected. This clonotype was obtained from a woman aged 30 to 39 in good health. V and J are TRBV19 and TRBJ2-2; D unclear. CDR3 in amino acids: CASSMLAGRGELFF. In DNA form, the CDR3 reads TGTGCCAGTAGTATGTTAGCTGGTCGCGGGGAGCTGTTTTTT.